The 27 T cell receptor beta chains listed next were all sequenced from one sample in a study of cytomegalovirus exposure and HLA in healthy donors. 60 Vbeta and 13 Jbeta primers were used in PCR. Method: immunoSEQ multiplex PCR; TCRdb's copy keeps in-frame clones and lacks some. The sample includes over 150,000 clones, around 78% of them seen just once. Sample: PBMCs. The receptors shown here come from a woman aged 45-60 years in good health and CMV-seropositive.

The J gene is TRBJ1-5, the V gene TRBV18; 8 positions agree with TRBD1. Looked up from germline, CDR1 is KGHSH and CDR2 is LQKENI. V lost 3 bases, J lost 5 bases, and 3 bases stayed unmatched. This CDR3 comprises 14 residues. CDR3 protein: CASSPQGADQPQHF. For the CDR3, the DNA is TGTGCCAGCTCACCGCAGGGGGCTGATCAGCCCCAGCATTTT.

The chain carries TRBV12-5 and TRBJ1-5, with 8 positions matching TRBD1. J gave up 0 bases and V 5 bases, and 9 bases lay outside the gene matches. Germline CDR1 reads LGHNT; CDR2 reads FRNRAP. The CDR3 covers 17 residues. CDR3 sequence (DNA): TGTGCTAGTGGTCCTAACTTAGGACAGGGTAGCAATCAGCCCCAGCATTTT. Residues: CASGPNLGQGSNQPQHF.

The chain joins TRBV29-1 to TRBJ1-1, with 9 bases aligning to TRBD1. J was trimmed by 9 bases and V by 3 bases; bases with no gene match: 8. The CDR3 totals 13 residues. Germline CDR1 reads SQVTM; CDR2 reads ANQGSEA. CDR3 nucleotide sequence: TGCAGCGTTGATCGTGCGACAGGGGGACAAGCTTTCTTT. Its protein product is CSVDRATGGQAFF. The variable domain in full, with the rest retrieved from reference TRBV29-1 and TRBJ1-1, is SAVISQKPSRDICQRGTSLTIQCQVDSQVTMMFWYRQQPGQSLTLIATANQGSEATYESGFVIDKFPISRPNLTFSTLTVSNMSPEDSSIYLCSVDRATGGQAFFGQGTRLTVV.

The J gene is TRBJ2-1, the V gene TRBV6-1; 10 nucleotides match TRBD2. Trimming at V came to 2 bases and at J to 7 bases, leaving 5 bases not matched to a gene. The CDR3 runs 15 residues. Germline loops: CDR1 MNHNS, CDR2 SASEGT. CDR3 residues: CASSEKRGGQNEQFF. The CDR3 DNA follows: TGTGCCAGCAGTGAAAAGCGGGGGGGCCAGAATGAGCAGTTCTTC.

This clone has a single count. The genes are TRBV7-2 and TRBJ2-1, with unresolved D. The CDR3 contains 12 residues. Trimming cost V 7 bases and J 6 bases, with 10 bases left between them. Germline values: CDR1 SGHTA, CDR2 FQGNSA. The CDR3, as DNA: TGTGCCAGCAAGTCCCCTACCAATGAGCAGTTCTTC. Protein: CASKSPTNEQFF.

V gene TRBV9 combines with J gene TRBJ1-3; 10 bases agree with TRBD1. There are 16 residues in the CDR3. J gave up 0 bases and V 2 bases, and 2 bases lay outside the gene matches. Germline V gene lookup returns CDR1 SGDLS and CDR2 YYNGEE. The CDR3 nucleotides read TGTGCCAGCAGCGTGACAGGGGGCCGCTCTGGAAACACCATATATTTT. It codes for CASSVTGGRSGNTIYF.

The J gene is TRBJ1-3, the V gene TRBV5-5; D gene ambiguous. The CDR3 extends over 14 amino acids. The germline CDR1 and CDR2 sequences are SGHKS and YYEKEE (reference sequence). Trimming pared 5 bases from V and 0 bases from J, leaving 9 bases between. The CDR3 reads CASSLRSSGNTIYF. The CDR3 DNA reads TGTGCCAGCAGTCTCCGGAGCTCTGGAAACACCATATATTTT.

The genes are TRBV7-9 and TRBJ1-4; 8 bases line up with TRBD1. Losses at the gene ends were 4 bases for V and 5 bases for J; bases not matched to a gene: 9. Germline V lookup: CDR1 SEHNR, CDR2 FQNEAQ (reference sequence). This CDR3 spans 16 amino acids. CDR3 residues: CASSYGDRLENEKLFF. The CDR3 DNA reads TGTGCCAGCAGCTATGGGGACAGGTTGGAGAATGAAAAACTGTTTTTT.

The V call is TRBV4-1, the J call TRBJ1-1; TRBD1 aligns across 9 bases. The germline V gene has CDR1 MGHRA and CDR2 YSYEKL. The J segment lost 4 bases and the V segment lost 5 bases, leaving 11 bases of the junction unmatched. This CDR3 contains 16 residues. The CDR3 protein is CASSTGTGSLGTEAFF. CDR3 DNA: TGCGCCAGCAGCACGGGGACAGGGTCCCTCGGCACTGAAGCTTTCTTT.

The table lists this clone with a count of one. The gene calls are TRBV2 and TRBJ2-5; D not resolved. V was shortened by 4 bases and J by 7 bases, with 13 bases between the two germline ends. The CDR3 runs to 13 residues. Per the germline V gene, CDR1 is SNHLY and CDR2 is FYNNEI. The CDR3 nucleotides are TGTGCCAGCAGTGTGGTTAGCAGAGGGACCCAGTACTTC. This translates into CASSVVSRGTQYF.

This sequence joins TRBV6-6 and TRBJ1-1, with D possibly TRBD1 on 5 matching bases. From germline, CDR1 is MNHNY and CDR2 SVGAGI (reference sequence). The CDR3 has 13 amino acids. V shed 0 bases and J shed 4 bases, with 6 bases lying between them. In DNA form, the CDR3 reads TGTGCCAGCAGTTACTCCCAGGGCACTGAAGCTTTCTTT. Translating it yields CASSYSQGTEAFF.

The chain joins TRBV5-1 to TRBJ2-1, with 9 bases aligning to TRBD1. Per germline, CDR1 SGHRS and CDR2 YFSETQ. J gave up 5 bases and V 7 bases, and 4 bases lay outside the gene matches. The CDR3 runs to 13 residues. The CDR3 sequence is CASRDRADNEQFF. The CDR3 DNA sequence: TGCGCCAGCCGGGACAGGGCGGACAATGAGCAGTTCTTC.

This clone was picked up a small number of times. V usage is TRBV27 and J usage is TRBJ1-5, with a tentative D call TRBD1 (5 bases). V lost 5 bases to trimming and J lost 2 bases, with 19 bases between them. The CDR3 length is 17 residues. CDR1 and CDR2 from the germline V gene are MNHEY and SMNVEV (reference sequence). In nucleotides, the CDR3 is TGTGCCAGCAGTCCCCGGGACCTCTGGGAGGGCAATCAGCCCCAGCATTTT. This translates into CASSPRDLWEGNQPQHF.

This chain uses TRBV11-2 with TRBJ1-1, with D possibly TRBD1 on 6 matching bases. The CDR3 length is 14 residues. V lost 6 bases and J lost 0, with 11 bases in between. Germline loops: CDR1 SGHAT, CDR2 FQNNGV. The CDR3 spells CASRLQGMNTEAFF. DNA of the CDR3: TGTGCCAGCAGGTTACAGGGCATGAACACTGAAGCTTTCTTT.

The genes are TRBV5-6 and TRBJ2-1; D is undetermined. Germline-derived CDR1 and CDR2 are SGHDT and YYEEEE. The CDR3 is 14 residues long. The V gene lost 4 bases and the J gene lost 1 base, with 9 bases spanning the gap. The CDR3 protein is CASSPARSYNEQFF. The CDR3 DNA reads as TGTGCCAGCAGCCCGGCGAGGTCCTACAATGAGCAGTTCTTC.

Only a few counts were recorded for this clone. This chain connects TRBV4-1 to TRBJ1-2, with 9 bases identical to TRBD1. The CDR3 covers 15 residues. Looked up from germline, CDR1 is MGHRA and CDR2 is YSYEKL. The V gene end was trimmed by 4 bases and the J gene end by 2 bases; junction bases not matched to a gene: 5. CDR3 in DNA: TGCGCCAGCAGCCTCGACAGGGGGGAAAACTATGGCTACACCTTC. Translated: CASSLDRGENYGYTF.

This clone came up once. The CDR3: CATSRDYRAGQPQHF. As DNA, the CDR3 is TGTGCCACCAGCAGAGACTACAGGGCCGGCCAGCCCCAGCATTTT. The chain uses TRBV15 and TRBJ1-5, with D maybe TRBD1 (6 bases). Between the trimmed V and J ends, which lost 0 bases and 7 bases, there was a span of 13 bases. The CDR3 contains 15 residues. Germline CDR1 reads LNHNV; CDR2 reads YYDKDF (reference sequence).

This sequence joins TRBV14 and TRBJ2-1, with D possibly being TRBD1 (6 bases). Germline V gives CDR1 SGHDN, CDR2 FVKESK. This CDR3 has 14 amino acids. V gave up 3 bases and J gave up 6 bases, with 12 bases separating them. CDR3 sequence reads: CASSQYRQANEQFF. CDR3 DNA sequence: TGTGCCAGCAGCCAGTACCGACAGGCCAATGAGCAGTTCTTC. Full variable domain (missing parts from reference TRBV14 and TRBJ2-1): EAGVTQFPSHSVIEKGQTVTLRCDPISGHDNLYWYRRVMGKEIKFLLHFVKESKQDESGMPNNRFLAERTGGTYSTLKVQPAELEDSGVYFCASSQYRQANEQFFGPGTRLTVL.

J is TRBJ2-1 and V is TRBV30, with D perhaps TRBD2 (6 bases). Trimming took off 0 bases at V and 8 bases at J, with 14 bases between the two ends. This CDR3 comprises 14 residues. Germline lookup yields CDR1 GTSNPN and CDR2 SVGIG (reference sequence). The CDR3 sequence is CAWSVVREEHEQFF. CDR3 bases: TGTGCCTGGAGTGTTGTAAGGGAGGAGCATGAGCAGTTCTTC.

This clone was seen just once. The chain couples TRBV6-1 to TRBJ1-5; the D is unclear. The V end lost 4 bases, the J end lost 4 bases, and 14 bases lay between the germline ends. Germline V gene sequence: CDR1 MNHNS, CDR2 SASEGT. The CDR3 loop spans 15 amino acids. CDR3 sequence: CASSVGRPGNQPQHF. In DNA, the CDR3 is TGTGCCAGCAGTGTAGGGCGACCGGGGAATCAGCCCCAGCATTTT.

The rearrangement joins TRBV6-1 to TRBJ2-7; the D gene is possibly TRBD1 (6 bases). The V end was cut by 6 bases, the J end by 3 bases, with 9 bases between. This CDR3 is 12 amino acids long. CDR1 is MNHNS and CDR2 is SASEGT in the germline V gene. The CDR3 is CASRGASYEQYF. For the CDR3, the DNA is TGTGCCAGCAGGGGGGCGAGCTACGAGCAGTACTTC.

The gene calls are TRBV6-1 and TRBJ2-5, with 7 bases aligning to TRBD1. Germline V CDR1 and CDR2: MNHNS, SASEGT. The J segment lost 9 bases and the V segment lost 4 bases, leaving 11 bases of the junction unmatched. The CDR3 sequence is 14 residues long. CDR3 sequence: CASSAGQVEVPQYF. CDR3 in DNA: TGTGCCAGCAGTGCTGGACAGGTGGAGGTGCCCCAGTACTTC.

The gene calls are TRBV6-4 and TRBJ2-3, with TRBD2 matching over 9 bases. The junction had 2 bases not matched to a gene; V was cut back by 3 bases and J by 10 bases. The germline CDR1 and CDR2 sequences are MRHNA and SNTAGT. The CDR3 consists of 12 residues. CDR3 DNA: TGTGCCAGCAGTGAGGAGCGGGGGGCGCAGTATTTT. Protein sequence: CASSEERGAQYF.

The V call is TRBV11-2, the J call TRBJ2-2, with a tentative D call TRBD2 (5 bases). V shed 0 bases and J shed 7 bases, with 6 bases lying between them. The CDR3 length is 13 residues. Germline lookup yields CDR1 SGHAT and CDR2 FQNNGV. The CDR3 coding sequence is TGTGCCAGCAGCTTAGATCGGGGCGGGGAGCTGTTTTTT. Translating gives CASSLDRGGELFF.

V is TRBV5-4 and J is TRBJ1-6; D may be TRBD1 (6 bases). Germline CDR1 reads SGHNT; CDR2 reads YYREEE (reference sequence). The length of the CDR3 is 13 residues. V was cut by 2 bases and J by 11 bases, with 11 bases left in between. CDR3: CASSLSGGPPLHF. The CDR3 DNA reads TGTGCCAGCAGCTTATCGGGGGGCCCACCCCTCCACTTT.

CDR3 DNA sequence: TGTGCCAGCAGCCTACGGGGGCAGGGGGTCTATGGCTACACCTTC. Residues: CASSLRGQGVYGYTF. The chain is built from TRBV6-5 and TRBJ1-2, with 7 bases matching TRBD1. CDR1 is MNHEY, CDR2 SVGAGI, per germline. The CDR3 covers 15 residues. Trimming took 6 bases from V and 4 from J; bases not matched to a gene: 11.

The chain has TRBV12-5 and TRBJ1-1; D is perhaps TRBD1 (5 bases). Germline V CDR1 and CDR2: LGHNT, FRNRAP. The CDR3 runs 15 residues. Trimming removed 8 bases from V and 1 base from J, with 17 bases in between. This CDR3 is CASNPGGRGNTEAFF. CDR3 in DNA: TGTGCTAGTAACCCCGGGGGGAGGGGGAACACTGAAGCTTTCTTT.